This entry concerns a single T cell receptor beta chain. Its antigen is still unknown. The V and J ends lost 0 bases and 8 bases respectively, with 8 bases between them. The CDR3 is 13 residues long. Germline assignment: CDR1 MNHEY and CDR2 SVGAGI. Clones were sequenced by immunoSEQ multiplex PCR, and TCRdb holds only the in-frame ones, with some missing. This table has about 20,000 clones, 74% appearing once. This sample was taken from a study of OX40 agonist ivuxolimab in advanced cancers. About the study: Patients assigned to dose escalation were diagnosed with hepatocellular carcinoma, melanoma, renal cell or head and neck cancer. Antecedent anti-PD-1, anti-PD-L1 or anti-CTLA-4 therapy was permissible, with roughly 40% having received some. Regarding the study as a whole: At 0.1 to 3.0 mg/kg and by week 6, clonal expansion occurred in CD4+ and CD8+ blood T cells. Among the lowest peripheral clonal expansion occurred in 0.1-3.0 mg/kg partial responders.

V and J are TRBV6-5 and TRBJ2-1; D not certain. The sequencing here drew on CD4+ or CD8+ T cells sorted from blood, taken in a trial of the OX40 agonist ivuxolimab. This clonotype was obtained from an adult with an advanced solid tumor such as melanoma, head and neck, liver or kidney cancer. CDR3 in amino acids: CASSYSKAHEQFF. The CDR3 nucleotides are TGTGCCAGCAGTTACTCGAAAGCACATGAGCAGTTCTTC.